A selection of T cell receptor beta chains follows, all from one sample in a study of cytomegalovirus exposure and HLA in healthy donors. Method: immunoSEQ multiplex PCR; TCRdb's copy keeps in-frame clones and lacks some. The data hold around 100,000 clones, with 80% to 85% observed a single time. The source material was PBMCs. The source is a man aged 25 to 40 in good health and CMV-seropositive. The CDR3 runs from the conserved cysteine through the conserved F or W. The order of the fields is J gene, clone size, V gene, CDR3 length, D gene, CDR3 DNA, CDR3 protein. A D gene is named only where the DNA matches it firmly. Only part of the rows carry a size: once, few, many, or a class if the clone is expanded.

>TRBJ2-7|.|TRBV27|14|.
TGTGCCAGCAGTTTATTACAGACCTCCTACGAGCAGTACTTC
CASSLLQTSYEQYF
>TRBJ1-2|.|TRBV18|14|TRBD1
TGTGCCAGCTCACCGGATAGGGGGCGAGGTGGCTACACCTTC
CASSPDRGRGGYTF
>TRBJ2-1|.|TRBV4-2|15|TRBD2
TGTGCCAGCAGCCTCTCCCCGATAGCGGGGAATGAGCAGTTCTTC
CASSLSPIAGNEQFF
>TRBJ2-7|.|TRBV9|14|TRBD2
TGTGCCAGCAGCGTATCGGGGGGATCCTACGAGCAGTACTTC
CASSVSGGSYEQYF
>TRBJ2-3|.|TRBV30|14|TRBD2
TGTGCCTGGAGTCTCGGGACTAGCGGGGGGACGCAGTATTTT
CAWSLGTSGGTQYF
>TRBJ1-1|.|TRBV2|15|.
TGTGCCAGCAGTGGTCCAGGAGGGACCGTAACTGAAGCTTTCTTT
CASSGPGGTVTEAFF
>TRBJ2-3|.|TRBV28|15|TRBD2
TGTGCCAGCAGTCAACTAGCGGGGGACACAGATACGCAGTATTTT
CASSQLAGDTDTQYF
>TRBJ2-3|.|TRBV14|16|.
TGTGCCAGCAGCCAAGGGGCCGACAGGAGCACAGATACGCAGTATTTT
CASSQGADRSTDTQYF
>TRBJ2-5|.|TRBV6-1|14|.
TGTGCCAGCACCCGGGGAGGAAGACAAGAGACCCAGTACTTC
CASTRGGRQETQYF
>TRBJ2-2|.|TRBV5-6|16|TRBD2
TGTGCCAGCAGCCTCTTAGCGGGGTGGGGCACCGGGGAGCTGTTTTTT
CASSLLAGWGTGELFF
>TRBJ1-1|.|TRBV29-1|13|TRBD1
TGCAGCGCCGGACAGGGGGGGAGCACTGAAGCTTTCTTT
CSAGQGGSTEAFF
>TRBJ1-2|.|TRBV4-1|16|TRBD1
TGCGCCAGCAGCCAAGGAGATCGGACAGGGAGGTGGGGCTACACCTTC
CASSQGDRTGRWGYTF
>TRBJ1-1|.|TRBV15|15|TRBD1
TGTGCCACCAGCCTAGGGGGCGCGGGGTTAAATGAAGCTTTCTTT
CATSLGGAGLNEAFF
>TRBJ2-5|once|TRBV10-3|13|.
TGTGCCATCAGTGAGTCCGACCAAGAGACCCAGTACTTC
CAISESDQETQYF
>TRBJ2-1|.|TRBV5-1|16|.
TGCGCCAGCAGCTCCTCCCTTACTAGAGGCGGCAATGAGCAGTTCTTC
CASSSSLTRGGNEQFF
>TRBJ1-3|.|TRBV19|17|.
TGTGCCAGTAGTGCCACAGTACAGGGAAGCTCTGGAAACACCATATATTTT
CASSATVQGSSGNTIYF
>TRBJ1-1|once|TRBV5-1|15|.
TGCGCCAGCAGCTTGGACTCCGAATCGAACACTGAAGCTTTCTTT
CASSLDSESNTEAFF
>TRBJ1-2|.|TRBV6-5|15|.
TGTGCCAGCGGGACTCAAGGATATACTAACTATGGCTACACCTTC
CASGTQGYTNYGYTF
>TRBJ1-2|.|TRBV27|15|TRBD1
TGTGCCAGCAAAAAGTCGACAGGGAGTAACTATGGCTACACCTTC
CASKKSTGSNYGYTF
>TRBJ2-2|once|TRBV7-2|14|.
TGTGCCAGCAGCTTAGCGAGGGTCACCGGGGAGCTGTTTTTT
CASSLARVTGELFF
>TRBJ1-5|few|TRBV7-2|15|.
TGTGCCAGCAGCCAACTAGGGGGAGGGAATCAGCCCCAGCATTTT
CASSQLGGGNQPQHF
>TRBJ1-1|.|TRBV30|17|TRBD1
TGTGCCTGGAGGTTACGTCCCGGGACAGGGATGAACACTGAAGCTTTCTTT
CAWRLRPGTGMNTEAFF
>TRBJ1-4|.|TRBV5-6|18|.
TGTGCCAGCAGCCCTCCGGGACACCCCTTTGCAACTAATGAAAAACTGTTTTTT
CASSPPGHPFATNEKLFF
>TRBJ2-7|.|TRBV11-2|14|.
TGTGCCAGCAGCTTAGTGCAGGGCTCCTACGAGCAGTACTTC
CASSLVQGSYEQYF
>TRBJ2-3|.|TRBV5-6|15|TRBD2
TGTGCCAGCAGCGAGACTAGCGGGGGCACAGATACGCAGTATTTT
CASSETSGGTDTQYF
>TRBJ1-2|.|TRBV6-5|15|.
TGTGCCAGCAGACACAGGGCGACCGGGAACTATGGCTACACCTTC
CASRHRATGNYGYTF
>TRBJ2-5|few|TRBV28|16|TRBD1
TGTGCCAGCAGTACCGGACAGGGACTGTACCAAGAGACCCAGTACTTC
CASSTGQGLYQETQYF
>TRBJ1-2|.|TRBV11-2|13|.
TGTGCCAGCAGCTCCCGAACCCTAGGAGGCTACACCTTC
CASSSRTLGGYTF
>TRBJ2-1|.|TRBV29-1|12|.
TGCAGCGTTGAAGTTAGGGGGAGGGGGATTTTCTTC
CSVEVRGRGIFF
>TRBJ2-2|.|TRBV21-1|14|.
TGTGCCAGCAGTTCCAGGGAAAACACCGGGGAGCTGTTTTTT
CASSSRENTGELFF
>TRBJ2-3|.|TRBV20-1|11|.
TGCAGTGCCGCAATTGCGGATACGCAGTATTTT
CSAAIADTQYF
>TRBJ2-3|.|TRBV6-1|15|.
TGTGCCAGCAGCCGTACAGGGATAGTGGCAGATACGCAGTATTTT
CASSRTGIVADTQYF
>TRBJ1-3|.|TRBV7-2|16|.
TGTGCCAGCAGAACTAACACGGTTGGTTCTGGAAACACCATATATTTT
CASRTNTVGSGNTIYF
>TRBJ2-5|.|TRBV7-9|14|TRBD1
TGTGCCAGCAGCTTAAGGGGACAGGCGGGGACCCAGTACTTC
CASSLRGQAGTQYF
>TRBJ1-5|.|TRBV19|14|.
TGTGCCAGTAGCAGGTCGCGGGATAATCAGCCCCAGCATTTT
CASSRSRDNQPQHF
>TRBJ1-3|few|TRBV5-1|16|.
TGCGCCAGCAGCCCTCAACCACTTGGCTCTGGAAACACCATATATTTT
CASSPQPLGSGNTIYF
>TRBJ1-2|.|TRBV4-2|17|.
TGTGCCAGCAGCCAAGAGGGGTGGCGGGGCGCTGAGAATGGCTACACCTTC
CASSQEGWRGAENGYTF
>TRBJ1-6|.|TRBV28|15|.
TGTGCCAGCAGTTTATTAGGGGGATCAAATTCACCCCTCCACTTT
CASSLLGGSNSPLHF
>TRBJ2-1|.|TRBV27|16|TRBD2
TGTGCCAGCAGTTTATTTAGCGGGGGGGAATACAATGAGCAGTTCTTC
CASSLFSGGEYNEQFF
>TRBJ2-5|.|TRBV18|15|.
TGTGCCAGCTCACCACATCAGGGATTCCAAGAGACCCAGTACTTC
CASSPHQGFQETQYF
>TRBJ2-7|.|TRBV5-1|14|.
TGCGCCAGCAGAAGTGGGGGGAGCTCCTACGAGCAGTACTTC
CASRSGGSSYEQYF
>TRBJ1-2|.|TRBV27|15|.
TGTGCCAGCAGTTTGGTTCGCGGGGCGGGGTATGGCTACACCTTC
CASSLVRGAGYGYTF
>TRBJ2-1|.|TRBV2|16|.
TGTGCCAGCAGCGCCAGTATGAGCGTCTCCTACAATGAGCAGTTCTTC
CASSASMSVSYNEQFF
>TRBJ2-1|.|TRBV10-1|15|TRBD2
TGCGCCAGCAGTGGGGGACTAGCAGCAAACAATGAGCAGTTCTTC
CASSGGLAANNEQFF
>TRBJ2-2|.|TRBV28|16|.
TGTGCCAGCAGTTTGACACCGGGGGTGAACACCGGGGAGCTGTTTTTT
CASSLTPGVNTGELFF
>TRBJ2-1|.|TRBV10-1|15|.
TGCGCCAGCAGTGAGGGGGAGGCGACCTACAATGAGCAGTTCTTC
CASSEGEATYNEQFF
>TRBJ1-6|few|TRBV7-8|17|.
TGTGCCAGCAGCGTCGGGTGGAGGGAGCGCCCCAATTCACCCCTCCACTTT
CASSVGWRERPNSPLHF
>TRBJ1-1|.|TRBV18|15|.
TGTGCCAGCTCACCACCGAGGGAAATGAACACTGAAGCTTTCTTT
CASSPPREMNTEAFF
>TRBJ2-5|few|TRBV5-1|14|.
TGCGCCAGCAGCTTAGGGGCCCCGTGGGAGACCCAGTACTTC
CASSLGAPWETQYF
>TRBJ2-1|.|TRBV30|15|TRBD2
TGTGCCTGGAGTGTAAGCGGGGCCTACTACAATGAGCAGTTCTTC
CAWSVSGAYYNEQFF
>TRBJ2-5|.|TRBV29-1|11|.
TGCAGCGTGGGGCCCCAAGGGACCCAGTACTTC
CSVGPQGTQYF
>TRBJ1-6|.|TRBV4-1|15|.
TGCGCCAGCAGCCATCCGACCCCAGGGAATTCACCCCTCCACTTT
CASSHPTPGNSPLHF
>TRBJ2-1|.|TRBV13|16|.
TGTGCCAGCAGTTCGAGGGTTAGCGACACGACCAATGAGCAGTTCTTC
CASSSRVSDTTNEQFF
>TRBJ2-1|.|TRBV2|15|TRBD2
TGTGCCAGCAGTTGGGGGGCTAGCGGGACCTATGAGCAGTTCTTC
CASSWGASGTYEQFF
>TRBJ2-3|once|TRBV7-6|17|.
TGTGCCAGCAGCTCAGGCCGAAGCGGGCAGAGCACAGATACGCAGTATTTT
CASSSGRSGQSTDTQYF
>TRBJ2-1|.|TRBV7-9|18|.
TGTGCCAGCAGCTTAGTCTCCCGCGTCGGACACACGTACAATGAGCAGTTCTTC
CASSLVSRVGHTYNEQFF
>TRBJ1-4|.|TRBV27|14|TRBD1
TGTGCCAGCACCAAGACAGGGGGTTTAGAAAAACTGTTTTTT
CASTKTGGLEKLFF
>TRBJ1-5|.|TRBV4-2|15|TRBD1
TGTGCCAGCAGCCCCTGGGACAGGGGCGCCCCGGCCCAGCATTTT
CASSPWDRGAPAQHF